Following are 7 T cell receptor beta chains from one sample sequenced in a study of Ad26.COV2.S vaccination and SARS-CoV-2 variants. Some clones are missing from TCRdb's copy, which holds only in-frame ones; the method was immunoSEQ multiplex PCR. This sample has hundreds of thousands of clones, with roughly 90% found just once. This sample's treatment: 19 received Ad26.COV2.S at low or high dose, single or two shots; about 5 received placebo; per-sample allocation not given. Day 63 after the first injection of vaccine or placebo was the sampling time. The material was peripheral blood, obtained in a trial of Ad26.COV2.S vaccine versus placebo. The source is a person between 18 and 65 years old who received the Ad26.COV2.S COVID-19 vaccine or a placebo.

This chain uses TRBV6-5 with TRBJ2-7; D could derive from TRBD1 or TRBD2 (6 bases each). From germline, CDR1 is MNHEY and CDR2 SVGAGI. Trimming removed 6 bases from V and 7 bases from J, with 19 bases in between. The length of the CDR3 is 14 residues. In DNA, the CDR3 is TGTGCCAGCAGACAGGGACATTTGGGGGGAGAGCAGTACTTC. Translated, it gives CASRQGHLGGEQYF.

The chain uses TRBV19 and TRBJ2-2; 8 bases are shared with TRBD1. The CDR3 contains 14 residues. Germline CDR1 and CDR2: LNHDA and SQIVND (reference sequence). CDR3: CATSQGAFSGELFF. As DNA, the CDR3 is TGTGCTACAAGTCAGGGGGCGTTCTCCGGGGAGCTGTTTTTT.

The chain employs TRBV19 and TRBJ1-2; no definite D call. The germline V gene encodes CDR1 LNHDA and CDR2 SQIVND (reference sequence). The V end lost 2 bases, the J end lost 5 bases, and 9 bases lay between the germline ends. CDR3 size: 13 residues. The CDR3 protein is CASSIQAEYGYTF. DNA for the CDR3: TGTGCCAGTAGTATACAGGCGGAATATGGCTACACCTTC.

This clone was seen only once. The chain employs TRBV15 and TRBJ1-5; the D is unclear. The CDR3 covers 15 residues. The ends were cut back, 0 bases at V and 0 bases at J, with 6 bases in the middle. Germline V gene sequence: CDR1 LNHNV, CDR2 YYDKDF (reference sequence). In nucleotides, the CDR3 is TGTGCCACCAGCAGAGACAGGTATAGCAATCAGCCCCAGCATTTT. It encodes CATSRDRYSNQPQHF.

This clone was recorded once. CDR3 DNA sequence: TGTGCCAGCAGCTCGCGGGGGGGGCTCGAAGCTTTCTTT. Residues: CASSSRGGLEAFF. The chain links TRBV5-4 to TRBJ1-1; D possibly corresponds to TRBD1 (6 bases). Germline V gives CDR1 SGHNT, CDR2 YYREEE (reference sequence). V shed 3 bases and J shed 8 bases, with 14 bases lying between them. The CDR3 is made up of 13 amino acids.

This sequence joins TRBV6-5 and TRBJ1-2; D is possibly TRBD1 (5 bases). CDR1 is MNHEY, CDR2 SVGAGI, per germline. The CDR3 spans 15 residues. V lost 2 bases, J lost 5 bases, and 15 bases lay in between. The CDR3 reads CASSYSLAGAYGYTF. DNA of the CDR3: TGTGCCAGCAGTTACAGTCTCGCCGGGGCTTATGGCTACACCTTC.

The V call is TRBV15, the J call TRBJ2-7; D might be TRBD1 (6 bases). With 5 bases removed from V and 3 bases from J, the gap between germline ends came to 11 bases. The germline V gene has CDR1 LNHNV and CDR2 YYDKDF (reference sequence). The CDR3 totals 13 residues. The CDR3 spells CATSGTQGYEQYF. The DNA for the CDR3 is TGTGCCACCAGCGGAACACAGGGCTACGAGCAGTACTTC.